The source of this TCR beta chain is a study of blood T cell repertoires in COVID-19. The authors' processing: Estimated nucleated cell counts came from reference gene primer amplification. The repertoire was sequenced with immunoSEQ multiplex PCR; TCRdb's copy has only in-frame clones and lacks some. V and J calls and clone size are as listed in that table; D and trimming were resolved from the DNA. This table holds a few hundred thousand clones, around 83% found once. V dropped 0 bases and J dropped 3 bases, with 5 bases sitting between them. The CDR3 covers 14 residues. The germline gives CDR1 SEHNR, CDR2 FQNEAQ (reference sequence).

The receptor was derived from a woman between 70 and 85 years old with COVID-19, enrolled during active disease. J is TRBJ2-2 and V is TRBV7-9; D is ambiguous. Sample: peripheral blood. This CDR3 reads CASSLAFYTGELFF. DNA for the CDR3: TGTGCCAGCAGCTTAGCTTTCTACACCGGGGAGCTGTTTTTT.